One sample yielded the 8 T cell receptor beta chains listed below, sequenced in a study of CD8+ T cells in alopecia areata (dated by TCRdb to the late 2010s). The library was prepared using the immunoSEQ multiplex PCR assay. RNA was extracted from all samples and reverse transcribed into cDNA as template for TCR sequencing. Drawn from immuneACCESS, this table holds only the in-frame rearrangements with V and J called that TCRdb kept. Clones are partly lost; checked studies trace under half to an unresolved V gene and leave the rest unexplained. Across this sample there are about 190,000 clones, with 60% seen only once. The ten biggest clones cover 1% of the sample. Taken with the paper, the label for time point translates to: 24 weeks on oral tofacitinib. The sample's treatment or condition, from its label and the paper: oral pan-JAK inhibitor, 5-10 mg twice daily. The sample in question was CD4+ T cells sorted from blood, obtained at week 24, from a patient treated with tofacitinib. These TCRs come from a human donor with alopecia areata.

This clone has just a few counts. The V gene is TRBV19, the J gene TRBJ1-2, with D maybe TRBD1 (5 bases). The CDR3 length is 12 residues. The ends were cut back, 6 bases at V and 4 bases at J, with 9 bases in the middle. Germline values: CDR1 LNHDA, CDR2 SQIVND (reference sequence). The CDR3 region has the DNA TGTGCCAGTAGCCCAGGGACCTATGGCTACACCTTC. Its protein product is CASSPGTYGYTF.

The rearrangement uses TRBV5-1 and TRBJ1-4; D remains ambiguous. The CDR3 runs to 13 residues. Germline CDR1 SGHRS, CDR2 YFSETQ. The V end lost 2 bases, the J end lost 8 bases, and 10 bases lay between the germline ends. CDR3 protein: CASSFNSGEKLFF. The CDR3 DNA sequence: TGCGCCAGCAGCTTCAACAGTGGCGAAAAACTGTTTTTT.

The J gene is TRBJ1-2, the V gene TRBV2; D may be TRBD1 (6 bases). CDR3 size: 14 residues. The V and J ends lost 1 base and 2 bases respectively, with 8 bases between them. Germline CDR1 SNHLY, CDR2 FYNNEI. CDR3 amino acids: CASSEVRGNYGYTF. CDR3 DNA: TGTGCCAGCAGTGAAGTCAGGGGAAACTATGGCTACACCTTC.

The chain couples TRBV4-3 to TRBJ2-5; a possible D gene is TRBD2 (5 bases). Germline V gene sequence: CDR1 LGHNA, CDR2 YSLEER. This CDR3 spans 14 amino acids. V was cut by 1 base and J by 5 bases, with 11 bases left in between. CDR3 residues: CASSQARGLETQYF. Here the CDR3 DNA reads TGCGCCAGCAGCCAAGCCCGGGGTTTGGAGACCCAGTACTTC.

The CDR3 bases are TGTGCCTGGAGTGGAGTCTTGAAGGGTACTGAAGCTTTCTTT. This translates into CAWSGVLKGTEAFF. J is TRBJ1-1 and V is TRBV30; D ambiguous. Germline V gene lookup returns CDR1 GTSNPN and CDR2 SVGIG (reference sequence). The V gene lost 1 base and the J gene lost 5 bases, with 14 bases spanning the gap. This CDR3 is built from 14 residues.

This clone turned up a few times. The rearrangement joins TRBV18 to TRBJ2-3; no definite D call. CDR1 is KGHSH and CDR2 is LQKENI in the germline V gene. Deletions cut 2 bases from V and 4 bases from J, with 7 bases between. The CDR3 extends over 13 amino acids. The DNA of the CDR3 is TGTGCCAGCTCACCAACATCGGCAGATACGCAGTATTTT. Amino acid sequence: CASSPTSADTQYF.

The table lists this clone with a few counts. The J gene is TRBJ1-4, the V gene TRBV15; TRBD1 might be the D (5 bases). V lost 8 bases, J lost 8 bases, and 15 bases lay in between. Per the germline V gene, CDR1 is LNHNV and CDR2 is YYDKDF (reference sequence). This CDR3 is built from 13 residues. The CDR3 loop is CATREGTLEKLFF. The CDR3 DNA is TGTGCCACCCGTGAGGGGACCCTCGAAAAACTGTTTTTT.

The rearrangement joins TRBV30 to TRBJ2-3; TRBD1 aligns across 12 bases. The germline CDR1 and CDR2 sequences are GTSNPN and SVGIG (reference sequence). V dropped 7 bases and J dropped 7; count of bases not matched to a gene: 9. There are 14 residues in the CDR3. As DNA, the CDR3 is TGTGCCTTCACCCGGGACAGGGGGCGAAATACGCAGTATTTT. Residues: CAFTRDRGRNTQYF.